The T cell receptor beta chain described here comes from a study of OX40 agonist ivuxolimab in advanced cancers. Overall study context: Dose-escalation patients suffered from hepatocellular carcinoma, melanoma, renal cell or head and neck cancer. Study-wide findings and caveats: Among T cells, CD8+ cells averaged more expanded clones than CD4+ cells.

Points on this clone: The target antigen is unknown.

Clones were read by immunoSEQ multiplex PCR, and TCRdb kept only the in-frame ones, dropping some. This sample has some 66,000 clones, with roughly 85% found just once. CDR1 and CDR2 (germline): LNHDA, SQIVND (reference sequence). Trimming took off 5 bases at V and 4 bases at J, with 14 bases between the two ends. CDR3 length equals 14 residues. The V and J genes are TRBV19 and TRBJ1-2; a possible D gene is TRBD1 (6 bases). The material was CD4+ or CD8+ T cells sorted from blood, obtained in a trial of the OX40 agonist ivuxolimab. The TCR originated in an adult with an advanced solid tumor such as melanoma, head and neck, liver or kidney cancer. DNA for the CDR3: TGTGCCAGTAGTTTACCGCAGGGGATCTATGGCTACACCTTC. It codes for CASSLPQGIYGYTF. Full variable domain (remainder filled in from reference TRBV19 and TRBJ1-2): DGGITQSPKYLFRKEGQNVTLSCEQNLNHDAMYWYRQDPGQGLRLIYYSQIVNDFQKGDIAEGYSVSREKKESFPLTVTSAQKNPTAFYLCASSLPQGIYGYTFGSGTRLTVV.